This T cell receptor beta chain was identified in a study of blood T cells in healthy people across ages. Findings and limits, study-wide: Older age went with lower TCR beta diversity per million T cells, in a roughly linear way. One million T cells yielded diversity estimates that were considered underestimates. When set beside aged donors, long-lived donors presented more naive CD4+ cells and higher diversity.

As to this clonotype: What it binds is not known.

Then a second PCR, running roughly 6 to 11 cycles, was carried out with a sample-barcoded 5' primer and a J-beta primer mix. TCRdb re-analysed the 5' RACE reads in MiXCR, keeping a single row per CDR3 protein. The table shows about 1.5 million distinct CDR3 sequences, with approximately 42% occurring only once. Healthy Caucasian individuals from Russia aged about 6 to 90 served as donors. Germline lookup yields CDR1 LGHNA and CDR2 YSLEER. Trimming cost V 1 base and J 2 bases, with 14 bases left between them. CDR3 size: 17 residues. Input material: blood. The V and J genes are TRBV4-3 and TRBJ2-2; a possible D gene is TRBD2 (6 bases). The TCR comes from a woman between 18 and 29 years old in good health. The CDR3 DNA reads TGCGCCAGCAGCCAAGTCAAAATGGGGGGAAACACCGGGGAGCTGTTTTTT. Translation gives CASSQVKMGGNTGELFF.